This note documents a single TCR beta chain sequence. The data stem from a study of CXCR3-negative and CXCR3-positive naive CD8 T cells. The CDR3 sequence is 13 residues long. Germline CDR1 SQVTM, CDR2 ANQGSEA. The method, 5' RACE with UMI labels, was used to prepare the TRB cDNA libraries. TCRdb reprocessed the 5' RACE reads; each CDR3 protein has one entry and no DNA is given. The sample totals 150,000 or so distinct CDR3 sequences. This sequence was found in a human donor in good health. Some clones in this sample may be carry-over from other donors' samples. Source material: naive CXCR3- CD8+ T cells from blood. Sample subset: CD45RO-CCR7+CD27+CD95- naive CD8+ T cells lacking CXCR3 (TNR3-). The rearrangement joins TRBV29-1 to TRBJ2-7; TCRdb's D call of TRBD1 is untestable without DNA. This CDR3 is CSVEDRDNYEQYF.